Reported below is one T cell receptor (beta chain). It has no known antigen specificity. No quality values exist for individual bases; no much larger clone is one base distant. V is cut back by 5 bases and J by 10 bases, with 5 bases in the junction unmatched. Measured from the cysteine to the phenylalanine, the CDR3 is 14 residues long. The entry retains the CDR3 DNA only, 42 bases that are in frame from base 1. CDR1 and CDR2, per the germline V gene, are SGHTA and FQGNSA. Libraries were prepared through the immunoSEQ multiplex PCR assay. Drawn from immuneACCESS, this table holds only the in-frame rearrangements with V and J called that TCRdb kept. Clones are partly lost; checked studies trace under half to an unresolved V gene and leave the rest unexplained. The sample contains 40,000 or so clones, 92% of them found a single time. The ten largest clones capture approximately 5% of the sample. This specimen comes from a study of T cell changes during pregnancy in multiple sclerosis (dated by TCRdb to the late 2010s). Regarding the study in general: The study examined how the T cell repertoire changed over the course of pregnancy in women with multiple sclerosis.

Recombination linked TRBV7-2 to TRBJ2-1; a stretch of 13 junction bases matches TRBD2. The sample was CD8+ T cells from peripheral blood mononuclear cells, taken in the third trimester of pregnancy. This receptor was identified in a female donor with multiple sclerosis, enrolled in a pregnancy study. The DNA sequence is given as TGTGCCAGCAGCCCCGGGACTAGCGGGATGGAGCAGTTCTTC. It translates as CASSPGTSGMEQFF.